A selection of T cell receptor beta chains follows, all from one sample in a study of human T cells and chemical hapten exposure. MiXCR was run by TCRdb on the RACE reads, yielding one entry per CDR3 protein. The sample consists of 80,000 to 100,000 distinct CDR3 sequences, roughly 7.2% of them appearing once. The sequenced sample was whole blood, obtained in connection with sensitization to the hapten diphenylcyclopropenone (DPC). Every receptor here comes from a woman between 25 and 40 years old with alopecia areata. Some clones in this sample may be carry-over from other donors' samples. CDR3s include the opening cysteine and the closing phenylalanine or tryptophan. The order of the fields is D gene, CDR3 length, V gene, J gene, clone size, CDR3 DNA, CDR3 protein. D genes are given only for firm matches. Expanded clones are given a class, and other clones once, few, many or no size at all.

d_gene: -
len: 13
v_gene: TRBV7-9
j_gene: TRBJ2-1
abundance: many
CDR3nt: TGTGCCAGCAGCCCCAACCGCTTGAATGAGCAGTTCTTC
CDR3aa: CASSPNRLNEQFF

d_gene: -
len: 15
v_gene: TRBV7-9
j_gene: TRBJ2-2
abundance: many
CDR3nt: TGTGCCAGCAGTCCCGGGACACCTAACACCGGGGAGCTGTTTTTT
CDR3aa: CASSPGTPNTGELFF

d_gene: TRBD1
len: 14
v_gene: TRBV12-3/TRBV12-4
j_gene: TRBJ2-3
abundance: many
CDR3nt: TGTGCCAGACTTGGACAGGCGCCCACAGATACGCAGTATTTT
CDR3aa: CARLGQAPTDTQYF

d_gene: -
len: 13
v_gene: TRBV12-3/TRBV12-4
j_gene: TRBJ1-1
abundance: many
CDR3nt: TGTGCCAGCAGTTTGTGGGGGGAAGCTGAAGCTTTCTTT
CDR3aa: CASSLWGEAEAFF

d_gene: TRBD2
len: 15
v_gene: TRBV5-4
j_gene: TRBJ2-1
abundance: many
CDR3nt: TGTGCCAGCAGCTTAGCGGGGGAGCTCTACAATGAGCAGTTCTTC
CDR3aa: CASSLAGELYNEQFF

d_gene: -
len: 15
v_gene: TRBV5-6
j_gene: TRBJ2-3
abundance: many
CDR3nt: TGTGCCAGCAGCCGACCGGGACTGGGCACAGATACGCAGTATTTT
CDR3aa: CASSRPGLGTDTQYF

d_gene: -
len: 14
v_gene: TRBV10-3
j_gene: TRBJ1-3
abundance: -
CDR3nt: TGTGCCATCAGTGAGTCGAGCTCTGGAAACACCATATATTTT
CDR3aa: CAISESSSGNTIYF

d_gene: TRBD1
len: 14
v_gene: TRBV29-1
j_gene: TRBJ1-4
abundance: -
CDR3nt: TGCAGCGCCGGGACAGCCCCACTTAATGAAAAACTGTTTTTT
CDR3aa: CSAGTAPLNEKLFF

d_gene: -
len: 15
v_gene: TRBV19
j_gene: TRBJ2-7
abundance: -
CDR3nt: TGTGCCAGTAGTATTTGGGCAGGCACTACCTACGAGCAGTACTTC
CDR3aa: CASSIWAGTTYEQYF

d_gene: -
len: 16
v_gene: TRBV6-5
j_gene: TRBJ1-1
abundance: few
CDR3nt: TGTGCCAGCAGTTACACCCCGGCAGGCCTGAACACTGAAGCTTTCTTT
CDR3aa: CASSYTPAGLNTEAFF

d_gene: -
len: 14
v_gene: TRBV14
j_gene: TRBJ1-3
abundance: -
CDR3nt: TGTGCCCGCAGCCGGGACATCTCTGGAAACACCATATATTTT
CDR3aa: CARSRDISGNTIYF

d_gene: -
len: 11
v_gene: TRBV20-1
j_gene: TRBJ2-5
abundance: -
CDR3nt: TGCAGTGCTAGAGTACGGGAGACCCAGTACTTC
CDR3aa: CSARVRETQYF

d_gene: TRBD1
len: 21
v_gene: TRBV9
j_gene: TRBJ1-6
abundance: few
CDR3nt: TGTGCCAGCAGCGTAAGTAGGACAGGGGATAGAAAAACCTCCTATAATTCACCCCTCCACTTT
CDR3aa: CASSVSRTGDRKTSYNSPLHF

d_gene: -
len: 13
v_gene: TRBV10-3
j_gene: TRBJ2-1
abundance: many
CDR3nt: TGTGCCAGTTCTAGCGTATCATACAATGAGCAGTTCTTC
CDR3aa: CASSSVSYNEQFF

d_gene: TRBD1
len: 14
v_gene: TRBV7-2
j_gene: TRBJ2-7
abundance: few
CDR3nt: TGTGCCAGCAGCTCCCCGACAGGGATCTACGAGCAGTACTTC
CDR3aa: CASSSPTGIYEQYF

d_gene: -
len: 14
v_gene: TRBV27
j_gene: TRBJ2-3
abundance: many
CDR3nt: TGTGCCAGCAGGACGTTAGGGGGCACAGATACGCAGTATTTT
CDR3aa: CASRTLGGTDTQYF

d_gene: -
len: 13
v_gene: TRBV7-9
j_gene: TRBJ1-6
abundance: few
CDR3nt: TGTGCCAGCAGCTACATCTACAATTCACCCCTCCACTTT
CDR3aa: CASSYIYNSPLHF

d_gene: -
len: 14
v_gene: TRBV6-6
j_gene: TRBJ2-5
abundance: many
CDR3nt: TGTGCCAGCAGTTACCCCGCACGGTTAGAGACCCAGTACTTC
CDR3aa: CASSYPARLETQYF

d_gene: -
len: 15
v_gene: TRBV9
j_gene: TRBJ2-2
abundance: many
CDR3nt: TGTGCCAGCAGCGTAGTACCTACGAACACCGGGGAGCTGTTTTTT
CDR3aa: CASSVVPTNTGELFF

d_gene: -
len: 15
v_gene: TRBV5-6
j_gene: TRBJ1-6
abundance: many
CDR3nt: TGTGCCAGCAGCTTCTATACTCACAGAAATTCACCCCTCCACTTT
CDR3aa: CASSFYTHRNSPLHF

d_gene: TRBD1
len: 18
v_gene: TRBV9
j_gene: TRBJ2-3
abundance: many
CDR3nt: TGTGCCAGCAGCGTAGAAAAGGGGGCAGGAACTAGCACAGATACGCAGTATTTT
CDR3aa: CASSVEKGAGTSTDTQYF

d_gene: TRBD2
len: 15
v_gene: TRBV2
j_gene: TRBJ2-1
abundance: -
CDR3nt: TGTGCCAGCAGTTACAGTTGGACTAGCGGCTATGAGCAGTTCTTC
CDR3aa: CASSYSWTSGYEQFF

d_gene: -
len: 18
v_gene: TRBV2
j_gene: TRBJ1-2
abundance: many
CDR3nt: TGTGCCAGCAGTGCCAGGCTAGGGACATTGACAGAGTCGCATGGCTACACCTTC
CDR3aa: CASSARLGTLTESHGYTF

d_gene: -
len: 15
v_gene: TRBV2
j_gene: TRBJ2-1
abundance: many
CDR3nt: TGTGCCAGCAGTGATGGCGGAAGCTCCTACAATGAGCAGTTCTTC
CDR3aa: CASSDGGSSYNEQFF

d_gene: TRBD1
len: 15
v_gene: TRBV6-5
j_gene: TRBJ1-6
abundance: -
CDR3nt: TGTGCCAGCAGTTACGGGGGACAGGGGTATTCACCCCTCCACTTT
CDR3aa: CASSYGGQGYSPLHF

d_gene: -
len: 16
v_gene: TRBV7-9
j_gene: TRBJ1-5
abundance: few
CDR3nt: TGTGCCAGCAGCTCAACAATGACAGCGAGCAATCAGCCCCAGCATTTT
CDR3aa: CASSSTMTASNQPQHF

d_gene: -
len: 12
v_gene: TRBV29-1
j_gene: TRBJ1-5
abundance: many
CDR3nt: TGCAGCGTTACGACAGAAGATCAGCCCCAGCATTTT
CDR3aa: CSVTTEDQPQHF

d_gene: -
len: 14
v_gene: TRBV12-3/TRBV12-4
j_gene: TRBJ1-4
abundance: -
CDR3nt: TGTGCCAGCAGCCGACCCCCCACTAATGAAAAACTGTTTTTT
CDR3aa: CASSRPPTNEKLFF

d_gene: TRBD1
len: 16
v_gene: TRBV6-2/TRBV6-3
j_gene: TRBJ2-4
abundance: many
CDR3nt: TGTGCCAGCAGTTCCATCCCGGGACAGGGTTATCTCATTCAGTACTTC
CDR3aa: CASSSIPGQGYLIQYF

d_gene: TRBD1
len: 15
v_gene: TRBV18
j_gene: TRBJ1-1
abundance: many
CDR3nt: TGTGCCAGCTCACCCTTTGACAGGGGGCTCACTGAAGCTTTCTTT
CDR3aa: CASSPFDRGLTEAFF

d_gene: TRBD1
len: 16
v_gene: TRBV18
j_gene: TRBJ1-1
abundance: -
CDR3nt: TGTGCCAGCTCACCCTGGACAGGGGGGGAGAACACTGAAGCTTTCTTT
CDR3aa: CASSPWTGGENTEAFF

d_gene: TRBD2
len: 13
v_gene: TRBV20-1
j_gene: TRBJ2-3
abundance: few
CDR3nt: TGCAGTGCTAGAGATTCTAGCGGCGATACGCAGTATTTT
CDR3aa: CSARDSSGDTQYF

d_gene: -
len: 17
v_gene: TRBV12-3/TRBV12-4
j_gene: TRBJ1-5
abundance: many
CDR3nt: TGTGCCAGCAGTTTCGCTCAGGGTCAGGGAGGCAATCAGCCCCAGCATTTT
CDR3aa: CASSFAQGQGGNQPQHF

d_gene: -
len: 14
v_gene: TRBV20-1
j_gene: TRBJ2-7
abundance: many
CDR3nt: TGCAGTGCTAGAGACCGGGGGAGCTCCTACGAGCAGTACTTC
CDR3aa: CSARDRGSSYEQYF

d_gene: TRBD1
len: 15
v_gene: TRBV12-3/TRBV12-4
j_gene: TRBJ2-1
abundance: few
CDR3nt: TGTGCCAGCAGGCCTCGACAGGGGGCGAGGAATGAGCAGTTCTTC
CDR3aa: CASRPRQGARNEQFF

d_gene: -
len: 13
v_gene: TRBV30
j_gene: TRBJ1-3
abundance: many
CDR3nt: TGTGCCTGGAACCAGGGCAGGGAAAACACCATATATTTT
CDR3aa: CAWNQGRENTIYF

d_gene: -
len: 14
v_gene: TRBV6-2/TRBV6-3
j_gene: TRBJ1-1
abundance: many
CDR3nt: TGTGCCAGCAGTTACTCGACCAGGAACACTGAAGCTTTCTTT
CDR3aa: CASSYSTRNTEAFF

d_gene: -
len: 15
v_gene: TRBV20-1
j_gene: TRBJ2-6
abundance: many
CDR3nt: TGCAGTGCTAGGTTCGATGGCTCTGGGGCCAACGTCCTGACTTTC
CDR3aa: CSARFDGSGANVLTF

d_gene: -
len: 12
v_gene: TRBV7-3
j_gene: TRBJ1-2
abundance: few
CDR3nt: TGTGCCAGCAGCTGGGGTGGGGAAGGCTACACCTTC
CDR3aa: CASSWGGEGYTF

d_gene: -
len: 16
v_gene: TRBV12-3/TRBV12-4
j_gene: TRBJ1-1
abundance: few
CDR3nt: TGTGCCAGCAATCTGGGGCTACAGCGAGGAAAAACTGAAGCTTTCTTT
CDR3aa: CASNLGLQRGKTEAFF

d_gene: -
len: 15
v_gene: TRBV20-1
j_gene: TRBJ2-3
abundance: -
CDR3nt: TGCAGTGCTAGTCCTCTCCCGGGGATCACAGATACGCAGTATTTT
CDR3aa: CSASPLPGITDTQYF

d_gene: -
len: 16
v_gene: TRBV12-3/TRBV12-4
j_gene: TRBJ2-3
abundance: few
CDR3nt: TGTGCCAGCAGTTCCCCTAAACAGGGCTACACAGATACGCAGTATTTT
CDR3aa: CASSSPKQGYTDTQYF

d_gene: -
len: 13
v_gene: TRBV18
j_gene: TRBJ1-5
abundance: many
CDR3nt: TGTGCCAGCTCACGACAGACCAATCAGCCCCAGCATTTT
CDR3aa: CASSRQTNQPQHF

d_gene: -
len: 13
v_gene: TRBV11-2
j_gene: TRBJ2-1
abundance: -
CDR3nt: TGTGCCAGCAGACCAACAAAGTTCTATGAGCAGTTCTTC
CDR3aa: CASRPTKFYEQFF

d_gene: TRBD1
len: 14
v_gene: TRBV6-5
j_gene: TRBJ1-1
abundance: many
CDR3nt: TGTGCCAGCAGTTACGGGACAGGGGGCACTGAAGCTTTCTTT
CDR3aa: CASSYGTGGTEAFF

d_gene: TRBD1
len: 15
v_gene: TRBV29-1
j_gene: TRBJ2-7
abundance: -
CDR3nt: TGCAGCGTCAATCCTGCGGGACAGGGGGCTTTTGGGCAGTACTTC
CDR3aa: CSVNPAGQGAFGQYF

d_gene: -
len: 14
v_gene: TRBV27
j_gene: TRBJ1-5
abundance: many
CDR3nt: TGTGCCAGCAGTTTATCCCGACCAGATCAGCCCCAGCATTTT
CDR3aa: CASSLSRPDQPQHF

d_gene: -
len: 14
v_gene: TRBV5-1
j_gene: TRBJ1-1
abundance: many
CDR3nt: TGCGCCAGCAGCTTGTATACCGGGACTACTGAAGCTTTCTTT
CDR3aa: CASSLYTGTTEAFF

d_gene: -
len: 13
v_gene: TRBV5-4
j_gene: TRBJ2-5
abundance: few
CDR3nt: TGTGCCAGCAGCTCGCGGGCGGAAGAGACCCAGTACTTC
CDR3aa: CASSSRAEETQYF

d_gene: -
len: 11
v_gene: TRBV6-6
j_gene: TRBJ2-4
abundance: many
CDR3nt: TGTGCCAGCAGCTCCGGATGGGGACAGTACTTC
CDR3aa: CASSSGWGQYF

d_gene: -
len: 14
v_gene: TRBV6-1
j_gene: TRBJ1-2
abundance: many
CDR3nt: TGTGCCAGCAGCCGGGACGGTTCTAACTATGGCTACACCTTC
CDR3aa: CASSRDGSNYGYTF

d_gene: TRBD1
len: 16
v_gene: TRBV28
j_gene: TRBJ1-2
abundance: -
CDR3nt: TGTGCCAGCAGTTTGGGGTCACAGGGGGAGATTTATGGCTACACCTTC
CDR3aa: CASSLGSQGEIYGYTF

d_gene: TRBD1
len: 15
v_gene: TRBV27
j_gene: TRBJ1-5
abundance: -
CDR3nt: TGTGCCAGCAGGCACACAGGGGATGGCAATCAGCCCCAGCATTTT
CDR3aa: CASRHTGDGNQPQHF

d_gene: -
len: 15
v_gene: TRBV20-1
j_gene: TRBJ1-6
abundance: -
CDR3nt: TGCAGTGCTTACGCTACGTCCTTGGGGAATTCACCCCTCCACTTT
CDR3aa: CSAYATSLGNSPLHF

d_gene: -
len: 17
v_gene: TRBV7-9
j_gene: TRBJ2-6
abundance: many
CDR3nt: TGTGCCAGCAGCTCATCCTCGGGGGGCGCTGGGGCCAACGTCCTGACTTTC
CDR3aa: CASSSSSGGAGANVLTF